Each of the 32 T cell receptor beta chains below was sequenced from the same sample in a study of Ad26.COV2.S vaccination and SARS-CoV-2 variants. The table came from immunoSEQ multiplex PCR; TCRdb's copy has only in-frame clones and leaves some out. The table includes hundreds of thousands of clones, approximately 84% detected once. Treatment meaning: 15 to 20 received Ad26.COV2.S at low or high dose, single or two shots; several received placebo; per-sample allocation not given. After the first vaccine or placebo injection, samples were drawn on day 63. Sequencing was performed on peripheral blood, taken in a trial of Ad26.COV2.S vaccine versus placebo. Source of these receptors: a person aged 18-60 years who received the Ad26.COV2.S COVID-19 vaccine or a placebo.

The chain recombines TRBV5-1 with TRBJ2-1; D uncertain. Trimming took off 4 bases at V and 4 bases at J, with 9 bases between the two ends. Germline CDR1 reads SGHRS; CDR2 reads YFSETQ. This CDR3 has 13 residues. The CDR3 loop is CASSAEPYNEQFF. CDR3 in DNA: TGCGCCAGCAGCGCGGAACCTTACAATGAGCAGTTCTTC.

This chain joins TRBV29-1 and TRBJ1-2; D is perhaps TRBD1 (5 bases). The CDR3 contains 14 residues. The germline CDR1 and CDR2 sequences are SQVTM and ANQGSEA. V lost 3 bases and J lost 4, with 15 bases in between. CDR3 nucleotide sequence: TGCAGCGTTGAGGGGGGTGCGGGTCTCTATGGCTACACCTTC. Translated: CSVEGGAGLYGYTF.

The CDR3 spells CASSLGTGGQETYEQYF. CDR3 DNA sequence: TGTGCCAGCAGCTTAGGTACGGGGGGACAGGAAACCTACGAGCAGTACTTC. The chain is built from TRBV7-9 and TRBJ2-7; TRBD1 might be the D (8 bases). The CDR3 loop spans 17 amino acids. The germline CDR1 and CDR2 sequences are SEHNR and FQNEAQ (reference sequence). V was pared by 1 base and J by 2 bases, with 18 bases between.

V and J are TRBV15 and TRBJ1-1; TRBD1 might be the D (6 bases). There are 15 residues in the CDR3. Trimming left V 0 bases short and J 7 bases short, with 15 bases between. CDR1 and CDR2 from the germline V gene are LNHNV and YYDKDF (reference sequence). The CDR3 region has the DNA TGTGCCACCAGCAGAGATCTTGGGGGCTGGGTTGAAGCTTTCTTT. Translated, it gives CATSRDLGGWVEAFF.

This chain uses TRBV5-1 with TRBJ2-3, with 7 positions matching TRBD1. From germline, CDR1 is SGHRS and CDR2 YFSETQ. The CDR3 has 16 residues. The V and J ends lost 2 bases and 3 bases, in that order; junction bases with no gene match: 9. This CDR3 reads CASSFSGQGVTDTQYF. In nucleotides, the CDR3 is TGCGCCAGCAGCTTCAGTGGGCAGGGGGTGACAGATACGCAGTATTTT.

As DNA, the CDR3 is TGCGCCAGCAGCCAAGGACTAGCGGGAGTGGTGGAGACCCAGTACTTC. Translation gives CASSQGLAGVVETQYF. The V gene is TRBV4-1, the J gene TRBJ2-5, with 12 bases identical to TRBD2. The CDR3 runs 16 residues. With 1 base clipped from V and 5 bases from J, the junction kept 5 bases outside the gene matches. Germline loops: CDR1 MGHRA, CDR2 YSYEKL.

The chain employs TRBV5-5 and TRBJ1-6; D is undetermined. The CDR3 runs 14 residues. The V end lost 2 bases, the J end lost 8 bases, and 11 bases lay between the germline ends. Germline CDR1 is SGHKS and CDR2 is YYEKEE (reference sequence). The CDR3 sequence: CASSFGVEDSPLHF. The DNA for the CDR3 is TGTGCCAGCAGCTTCGGGGTAGAAGATTCACCCCTCCACTTT.

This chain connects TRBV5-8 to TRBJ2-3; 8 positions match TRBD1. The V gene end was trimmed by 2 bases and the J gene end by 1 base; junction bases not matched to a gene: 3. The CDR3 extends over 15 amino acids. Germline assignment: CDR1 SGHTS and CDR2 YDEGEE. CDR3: CASSFQGAGTDTQYF. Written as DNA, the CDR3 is TGTGCCAGCAGCTTCCAGGGGGCCGGCACAGATACGCAGTATTTT.

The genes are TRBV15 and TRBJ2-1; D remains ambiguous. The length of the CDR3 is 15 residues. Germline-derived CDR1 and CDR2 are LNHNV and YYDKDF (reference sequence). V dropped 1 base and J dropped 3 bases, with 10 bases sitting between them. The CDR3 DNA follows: TGTGCCACCAGCAGAGGGCCTATCAACTACAATGAGCAGTTCTTC. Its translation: CATSRGPINYNEQFF.

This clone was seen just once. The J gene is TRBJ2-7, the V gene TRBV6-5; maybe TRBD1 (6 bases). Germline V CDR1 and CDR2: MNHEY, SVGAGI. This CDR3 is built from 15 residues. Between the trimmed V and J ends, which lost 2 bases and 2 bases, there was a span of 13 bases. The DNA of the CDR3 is TGTGCCAGCAGTTACATTGGGACAAGTACCTACGAGCAGTACTTC. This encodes CASSYIGTSTYEQYF.

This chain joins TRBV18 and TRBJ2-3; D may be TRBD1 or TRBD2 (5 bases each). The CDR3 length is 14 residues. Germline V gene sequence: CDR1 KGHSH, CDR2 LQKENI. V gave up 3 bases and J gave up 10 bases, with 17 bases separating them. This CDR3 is CASSPGTLARSQYF. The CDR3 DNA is TGTGCCAGCTCACCGGGGACCTTAGCGCGCTCGCAGTATTTT.

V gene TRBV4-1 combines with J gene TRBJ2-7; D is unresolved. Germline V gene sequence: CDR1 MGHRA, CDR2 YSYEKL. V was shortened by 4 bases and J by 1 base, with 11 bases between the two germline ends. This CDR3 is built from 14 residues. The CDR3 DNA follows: TGCGCCAGCAGCCCGCACCCGAAGTCCTACGAGCAGTACTTC. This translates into CASSPHPKSYEQYF.

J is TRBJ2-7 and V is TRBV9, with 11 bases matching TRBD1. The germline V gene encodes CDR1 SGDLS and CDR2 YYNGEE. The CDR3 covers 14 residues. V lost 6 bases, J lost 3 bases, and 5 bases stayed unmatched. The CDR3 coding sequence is TGTGCCAGCAACCCCGGGACAGGGGGCTACGAGCAGTACTTC. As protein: CASNPGTGGYEQYF.

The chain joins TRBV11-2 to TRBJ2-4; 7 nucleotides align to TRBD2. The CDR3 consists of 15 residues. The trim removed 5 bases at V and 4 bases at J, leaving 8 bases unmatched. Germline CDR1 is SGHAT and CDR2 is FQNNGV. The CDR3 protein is CASSLGTTEKNIQYF. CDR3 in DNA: TGTGCCAGCAGCCTCGGGACTACCGAGAAAAACATTCAGTACTTC.

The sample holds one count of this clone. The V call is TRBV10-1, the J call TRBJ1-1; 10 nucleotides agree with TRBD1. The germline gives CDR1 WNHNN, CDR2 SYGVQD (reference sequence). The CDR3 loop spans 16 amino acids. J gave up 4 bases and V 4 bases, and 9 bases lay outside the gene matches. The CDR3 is CASSAETGGSVTEAFF. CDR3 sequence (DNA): TGCGCCAGCAGTGCGGAGACAGGGGGCTCGGTCACTGAAGCTTTCTTT.

DNA of the CDR3: TGTGCCAGCAGCTTTGGCAGGGGGTTTGCCAAAAACATTCAGTACTTC. Translation gives CASSFGRGFAKNIQYF. The rearrangement uses TRBV7-8 and TRBJ2-4; 7 bases line up with TRBD1. The V and J ends lost 3 bases and 1 base, in that order; junction bases with no gene match: 6. The CDR3 covers 16 residues. In germline, CDR1 is SGHVS, CDR2 FQNEAQ.

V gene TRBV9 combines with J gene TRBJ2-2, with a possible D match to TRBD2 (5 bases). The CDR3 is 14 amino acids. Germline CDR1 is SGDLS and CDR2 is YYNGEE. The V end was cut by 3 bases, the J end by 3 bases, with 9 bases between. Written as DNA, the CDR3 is TGTGCCAGCAGCGGCCGGGATTACACCGGGGAGCTGTTTTTT. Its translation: CASSGRDYTGELFF.

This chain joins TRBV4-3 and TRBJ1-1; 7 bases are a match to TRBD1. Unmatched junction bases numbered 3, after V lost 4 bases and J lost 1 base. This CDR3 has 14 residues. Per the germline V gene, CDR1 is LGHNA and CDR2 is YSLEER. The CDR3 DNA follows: TGCGCCAGCAGCCCTACAGGGGAGAACACTGAAGCTTTCTTT. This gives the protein CASSPTGENTEAFF.

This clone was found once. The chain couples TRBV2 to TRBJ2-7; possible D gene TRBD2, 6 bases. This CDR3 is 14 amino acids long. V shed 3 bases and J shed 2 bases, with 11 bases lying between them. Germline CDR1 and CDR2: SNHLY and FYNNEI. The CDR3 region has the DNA TGTGCCAGCAGTGACGTTAGCGGCACCTACGAGCAGTACTTC. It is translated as CASSDVSGTYEQYF.

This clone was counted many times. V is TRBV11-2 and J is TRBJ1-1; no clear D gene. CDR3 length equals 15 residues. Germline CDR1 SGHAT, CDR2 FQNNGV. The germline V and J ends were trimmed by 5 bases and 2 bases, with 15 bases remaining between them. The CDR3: CASSPRVQSNTEAFF. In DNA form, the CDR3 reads TGTGCCAGCAGCCCCCGAGTGCAGAGTAACACTGAAGCTTTCTTT.

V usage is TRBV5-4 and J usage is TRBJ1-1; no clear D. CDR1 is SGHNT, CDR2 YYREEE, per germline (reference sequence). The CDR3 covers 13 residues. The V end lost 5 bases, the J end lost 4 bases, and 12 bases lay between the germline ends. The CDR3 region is CASRSRAITEAFF. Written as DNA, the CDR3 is TGTGCCAGCAGATCCAGAGCGATCACTGAAGCTTTCTTT.

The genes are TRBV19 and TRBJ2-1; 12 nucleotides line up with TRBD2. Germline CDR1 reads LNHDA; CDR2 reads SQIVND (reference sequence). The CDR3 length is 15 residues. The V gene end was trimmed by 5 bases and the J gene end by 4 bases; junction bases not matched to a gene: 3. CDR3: CASSETSGGYNEQFF. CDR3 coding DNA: TGTGCCAGTAGTGAGACTAGCGGGGGATACAATGAGCAGTTCTTC. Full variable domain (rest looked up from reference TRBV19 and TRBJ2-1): DGGITQSPKYLFRKEGQNVTLSCEQNLNHDAMYWYRQDPGQGLRLIYYSQIVNDFQKGDIAEGYSVSREKKESFPLTVTSAQKNPTAFYLCASSETSGGYNEQFFGPGTRLTVL.

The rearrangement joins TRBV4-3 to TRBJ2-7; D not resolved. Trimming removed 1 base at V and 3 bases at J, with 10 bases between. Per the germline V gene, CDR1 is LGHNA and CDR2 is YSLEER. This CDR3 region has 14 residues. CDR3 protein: CASSQGSRGYEQYF. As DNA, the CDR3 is TGCGCCAGCAGCCAAGGGTCTCGCGGCTACGAGCAGTACTTC.

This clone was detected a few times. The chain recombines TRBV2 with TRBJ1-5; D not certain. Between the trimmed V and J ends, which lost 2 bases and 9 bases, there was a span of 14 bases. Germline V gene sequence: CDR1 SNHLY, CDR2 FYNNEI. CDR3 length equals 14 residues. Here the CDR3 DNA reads TGTGCCAGCAGTGAACGGTCGGAGCTTTCGCCCCAGCATTTT. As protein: CASSERSELSPQHF.

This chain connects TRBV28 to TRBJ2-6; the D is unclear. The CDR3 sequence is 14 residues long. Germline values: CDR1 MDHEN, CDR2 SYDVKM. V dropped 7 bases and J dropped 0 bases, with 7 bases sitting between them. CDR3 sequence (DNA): TGTGCCAGCAATGTAAACTCTGGGGCCAACGTCCTGACTTTC. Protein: CASNVNSGANVLTF.

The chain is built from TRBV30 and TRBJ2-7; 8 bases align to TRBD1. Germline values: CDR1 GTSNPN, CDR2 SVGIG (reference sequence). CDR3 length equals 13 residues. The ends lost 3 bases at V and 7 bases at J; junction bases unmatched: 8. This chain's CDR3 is CAWRTTGEREQYF. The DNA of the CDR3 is TGTGCCTGGAGGACGACAGGGGAGAGGGAGCAGTACTTC.

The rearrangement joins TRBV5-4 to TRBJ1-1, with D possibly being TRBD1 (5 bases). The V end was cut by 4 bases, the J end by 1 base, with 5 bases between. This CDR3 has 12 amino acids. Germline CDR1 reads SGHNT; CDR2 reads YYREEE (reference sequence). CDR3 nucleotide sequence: TGTGCCAGCAGCGACAGGAACACTGAAGCTTTCTTT. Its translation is CASSDRNTEAFF.

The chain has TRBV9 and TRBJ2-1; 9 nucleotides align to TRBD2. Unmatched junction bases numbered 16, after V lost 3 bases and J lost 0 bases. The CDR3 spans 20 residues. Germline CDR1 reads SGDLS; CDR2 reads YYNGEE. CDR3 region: CASSATGGLAVSSSYNEQFF. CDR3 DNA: TGTGCCAGCAGCGCCACCGGGGGACTAGCAGTTTCCAGCTCCTACAATGAGCAGTTCTTC.

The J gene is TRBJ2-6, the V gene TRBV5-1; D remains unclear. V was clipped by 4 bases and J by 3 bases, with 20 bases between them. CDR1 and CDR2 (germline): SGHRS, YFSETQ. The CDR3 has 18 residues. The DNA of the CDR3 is TGCGCCAGCAGCCACGCAACCGGATTGTTTGATGGGGCCAACGTCCTGACTTTC. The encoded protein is CASSHATGLFDGANVLTF.

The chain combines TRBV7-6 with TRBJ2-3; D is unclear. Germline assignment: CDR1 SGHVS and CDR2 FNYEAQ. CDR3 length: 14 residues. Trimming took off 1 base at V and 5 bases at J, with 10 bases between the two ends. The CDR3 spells CASSLGTHGDTQYF. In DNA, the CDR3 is TGTGCCAGCAGCTTAGGGACCCACGGAGATACGCAGTATTTT. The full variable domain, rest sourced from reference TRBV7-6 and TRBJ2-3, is GAGVSQSPRYKVTKRGQDVALRCDPISGHVSLYWYRQALGQGPEFLTYFNYEAQQDKSGLPNDRFSAERPEGSISTLTIQRTEQRDSAMYRCASSLGTHGDTQYFGPGTRLTVL.

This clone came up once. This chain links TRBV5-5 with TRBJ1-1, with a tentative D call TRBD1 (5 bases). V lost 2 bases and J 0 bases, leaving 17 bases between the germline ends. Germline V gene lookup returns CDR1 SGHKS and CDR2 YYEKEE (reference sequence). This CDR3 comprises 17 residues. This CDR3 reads CASSFLIPTEMNTEAFF. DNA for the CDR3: TGTGCCAGCAGCTTCTTAATACCGACAGAGATGAACACTGAAGCTTTCTTT.

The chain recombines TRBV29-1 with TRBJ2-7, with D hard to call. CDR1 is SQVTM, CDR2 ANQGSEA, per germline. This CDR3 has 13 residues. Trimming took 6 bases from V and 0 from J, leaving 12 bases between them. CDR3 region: CSVKAIYSYEQYF. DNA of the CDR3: TGCAGCGTGAAGGCCATCTACTCCTACGAGCAGTACTTC.